This T cell receptor beta chain is drawn from a study of T-cell memory formation after mild COVID-19. General study findings and limits: CD4+ clones that contracted lay mainly in CM and EM; CD8+ ones lay in EMRA.

This clonotype was detected only a few times. Its specificity is unknown. Using constant-segment primers, 5'RACE produced TCR alpha and TCR beta cDNA libraries carrying sample barcodes and UMIs. One entry per CDR3 protein results from TCRdb running MiXCR on the 5' RACE reads. Among approximately 500,000 distinct CDR3 sequences listed, around 25% were seen once. V was clipped by 4 bases and J by 1 base, with 11 bases between them. The CDR3 has 15 residues. Per the germline V gene, CDR1 is LGHNA and CDR2 is YNFKEQ. The TCR originated in an adult woman who had mild COVID-19 (a few samples of this study predate the infection). Cell type and time point are not known. Sequenced material: PBMCs or a T cell subset sorted from them (not recorded which). This chain uses TRBV4-2 with TRBJ2-1; D call uncertain. CDR3 loop: CASSPVGVSYNEQFF. Here the CDR3 DNA reads TGTGCCAGCAGCCCAGTCGGCGTATCCTACAATGAGCAGTTCTTC.